Listed here are 32 T cell receptor beta chains from one sample, sequenced in a study of vaccination and CD4 T cells after COVID-19. Treatment here: roughly ten-day PBMC culture with coronavirus spike peptide pools or control peptides (ViraFEST assay). Researchers collected the unexposed donor's CD4+ T cells before the COVID-19 pandemic (2011-2018). These receptors are not linked to any known antigen. The Oncomine TCR Beta short-read assay was what sequenced the DNA obtained from cultured CD4+ T cells. TCRdb passed the PCR reads through MiXCR, listing each CDR3 protein once. The sample holds 5,000 to 6,000 distinct CDR3 sequences, 60% to 80% seen once. The sample consisted of CD4+ T cells from blood, cultured in vitro. Every receptor here comes from a human donor in good health.

The V gene is TRBV5-1, the J gene TRBJ2-1; 7 positions match TRBD2. This CDR3 contains 16 residues. V was pared by 4 bases and J by 0 bases, with 7 bases of the junction left unmatched. Per the germline V gene, CDR1 is SGHRS and CDR2 is YFSETQ. The CDR3 DNA reads as TGCGCCAGCAGCGAGGACGGCGGGAGCTCCTACAATGAGCAGTTCTTC. Protein sequence: CASSEDGGSSYNEQFF.

V usage is TRBV7-2 and J usage is TRBJ2-7, with TRBD2 identical over 8 bases. The V gene end was trimmed by 1 base and the J gene end by 4 bases; junction bases not matched to a gene: 6. The germline CDR1 and CDR2 sequences are SGHTA and FQGNSA. The CDR3 totals 15 residues. CDR3 nucleotides: TGTGCCAGCAGCTTAGGTAGTAGCGGGGAATACGAGCAGTACTTC. It codes for CASSLGSSGEYEQYF. The full variable domain, with the rest looked up from reference TRBV7-2 and TRBJ2-7, is GAGVSQSPSNKVTEKGKDVELRCDPISGHTALYWYRQSLGQGLEFLIYFQGNSAPDKSGLPSDRFSAERTGGSVSTLTIQRTQQEDSAVYLCASSLGSSGEYEQYFGPGTRLTVT.

The chain has TRBV4-1 and TRBJ1-5, with D perhaps matching TRBD1 (5 bases). V lost 2 bases, J lost 2 bases, and 16 bases lay in between. This CDR3 is built from 17 residues. The germline V gene encodes CDR1 MGHRA and CDR2 YSYEKL. CDR3 nucleotide sequence: TGCGCCAGCAGCCAAACCCTAGTGAGGGGCCGCAATCAGCCCCAGCATTTT. Protein: CASSQTLVRGRNQPQHF.

The chain couples TRBV19 to TRBJ1-1; D not certain. CDR3 length: 14 residues. With 3 bases removed from V and 0 bases from J, the gap between germline ends came to 8 bases. Per the germline V gene, CDR1 is LNHDA and CDR2 is SQIVND (reference sequence). The CDR3 loop reads CASSIGEVNTEAFF. In DNA, the CDR3 is TGTGCCAGTAGTATTGGGGAGGTGAACACTGAAGCTTTCTTT.

V and J are TRBV30 and TRBJ1-2; D gene uncertain. The V and J ends lost 6 bases and 7 bases respectively, with 12 bases between them. The CDR3 has 11 amino acids. CDR1 GTSNPN and CDR2 SVGIG come from the germline V gene (reference sequence). The DNA for the CDR3 is TGTGCCTGCTTCGAAGCCCCTGGCTACACCTTC. It is translated as CACFEAPGYTF.

The V gene is TRBV5-4, the J gene TRBJ1-3; no definite D call. Germline V gene sequence: CDR1 SGHNT, CDR2 YYREEE (reference sequence). V was clipped by 0 bases and J by 2 bases, with 12 bases between them. The CDR3 covers 16 residues. DNA of the CDR3: TGTGCCAGCAGCTTGGGGAATCAGCGCCCTGGAAACACCATATATTTT. This encodes CASSLGNQRPGNTIYF.

The chain employs TRBV5-1 and TRBJ1-5; 9 nucleotides line up with TRBD1. Germline loops: CDR1 SGHRS, CDR2 YFSETQ. This CDR3 has 15 residues. The ends lost 3 bases at V and 4 bases at J; junction bases unmatched: 5. Written as DNA, the CDR3 is TGCGCCAGCAGCTGGGGGGACAGGGAGAATCAGCCCCAGCATTTT. It encodes CASSWGDRENQPQHF. Drawing the rest from reference TRBV5-1 and TRBJ1-5, the complete variable domain is KAGVTQTPRYLIKTRGQQVTLSCSPISGHRSVSWYQQTPGQGLQFLFEYFSETQRNKGNFPGRFSGRQFSNSRSEMNVSTLELGDSALYLCASSWGDRENQPQHFGDGTRLSIL.

The V call is TRBV19, the J call TRBJ1-1; D is possibly TRBD1 (5 bases). The germline V and J ends were trimmed by 4 bases and 0 bases, with 9 bases remaining between them. This CDR3 has 14 residues. Per germline, CDR1 LNHDA and CDR2 SQIVND (reference sequence). The CDR3, as DNA: TGTGCCAGTAGTAGGGGACGGTTGAACACTGAAGCTTTCTTT. Translation: CASSRGRLNTEAFF.

The J gene is TRBJ1-1, the V gene TRBV19; D perhaps matches TRBD1 (6 bases). The CDR3 has 16 amino acids. CDR1 and CDR2 from the germline V gene are LNHDA and SQIVND (reference sequence). Deletions cut 8 bases from V and 0 bases from J, with 19 bases between. The CDR3 DNA reads as TGTGCCAGTGAGCTCGGGGGCCAGTTAGTGAACACTGAAGCTTTCTTT. It yields the protein CASELGGQLVNTEAFF.

This chain uses TRBV11-2 with TRBJ1-2, with D possibly TRBD1 on 5 matching bases. The CDR3 runs 14 residues. Germline V CDR1 and CDR2: SGHAT, FQNNGV. Between the trimmed V and J ends, which lost 5 bases and 7 bases, there was a span of 17 bases. In nucleotides, the CDR3 is TGTGCCAGCAGCCCCGCTACGGGGGGTTTTGGCTACACCTTC. Translated, it gives CASSPATGGFGYTF.

The rearrangement uses TRBV5-1 and TRBJ2-1; 8 nucleotides align to TRBD2. CDR1 and CDR2 from the germline V gene are SGHRS and YFSETQ. The CDR3 runs 18 residues. V trimming: 8 bases; J trimming: 0 bases; junction bases outside the gene matches: 16. The CDR3 sequence is CASSTGTRLGSSYNEQFF. The CDR3 nucleotides are TGCGCCAGTTCAACCGGGACTAGGCTAGGGAGCTCCTACAATGAGCAGTTCTTC.

This chain uses TRBV20-1 with TRBJ1-5; 8 nucleotides align to TRBD1. The germline CDR1 and CDR2 sequences are DFQATT and SNEGSKA (reference sequence). CDR3 length: 14 amino acids. Trimming took 5 bases from V and 0 from J; bases not matched to a gene: 3. The CDR3 is CSASTGDSNQPQHF. The CDR3, as DNA: TGCAGTGCTTCGACAGGGGATAGCAATCAGCCCCAGCATTTT.

The chain is built from TRBV19 and TRBJ2-1; D is ambiguous. The germline V gene has CDR1 LNHDA and CDR2 SQIVND (reference sequence). This CDR3 is built from 14 residues. For the CDR3, the DNA is TGTGTTAGTTCCCCTTCTAGCTCCTACAATGAGCAGTTCTTC. Translation: CVSSPSSSYNEQFF.

The chain employs TRBV6-5 and TRBJ2-7; D gene uncertain. This CDR3 contains 11 residues. V lost 4 bases to trimming and J lost 5 bases, with 6 bases between them. Germline CDR1 MNHEY, CDR2 SVGAGI. CDR3: CASSLWDEQYF. The CDR3 region has the DNA TGTGCCAGCAGTTTGTGGGACGAGCAGTACTTC.

J is TRBJ2-3 and V is TRBV7-2, with TRBD2 matching over 12 bases. CDR3 size: 19 residues. The trim removed 6 bases at V and 1 base at J, leaving 14 bases unmatched. The germline V gene encodes CDR1 SGHTA and CDR2 FQGNSA. The CDR3 sequence is CASSIPGLAGGGGTDTQYF. CDR3 nucleotides: TGTGCCAGCAGTATACCGGGACTAGCGGGTGGTGGGGGCACAGATACGCAGTATTTT.

The chain combines TRBV20-1 with TRBJ2-5, with a possible D match to TRBD1 (6 bases). There are 12 residues in the CDR3. The germline gives CDR1 DFQATT, CDR2 SNEGSKA (reference sequence). The V end was cut by 6 bases, the J end by 3 bases, with 11 bases between. The CDR3 is CSAHTGKETQYF. The CDR3 region has the DNA TGCAGTGCCCATACAGGGAAAGAGACCCAGTACTTC.

By sample share, this clonotype is large. This chain links TRBV10-3 with TRBJ2-3; 7 nucleotides line up with TRBD2. V shed 3 bases, J shed 0 bases, and the junction held 3 bases outside the gene matches. This CDR3 has 15 amino acids. Germline lookup yields CDR1 ENHRY and CDR2 SYGVKD. The CDR3 reads CAISDRLASTDTQYF. Here the CDR3 DNA reads TGTGCCATCAGTGACCGACTAGCCAGCACAGATACGCAGTATTTT.

This clonotype has just a few counts. CDR3 bases: TGCAGTGCTGCCCCCCTAGCGGGAGTGGCAGATACGCAGTATTTT. This sequence encodes CSAAPLAGVADTQYF. This chain connects TRBV20-1 to TRBJ2-3; 10 bases match TRBD2. The CDR3 loop spans 15 amino acids. The trim removed 5 bases at V and 4 bases at J, leaving 9 bases unmatched. The V gene's germline CDR1 is DFQATT and CDR2 SNEGSKA (reference sequence).

By its share, this clonotype is large. The rearrangement links TRBV11-2 to TRBJ2-1; 8 nucleotides align to TRBD1. The CDR3 totals 15 residues. Germline-derived CDR1 and CDR2 are SGHAT and FQNNGV. The V segment lost 6 bases and the J segment 1 base; nucleotides outside the gene matches: 5. The chain's CDR3 is CASSLGQGSYNEQFF. In DNA form, the CDR3 reads TGTGCCAGCAGTCTCGGACAGGGTTCCTACAATGAGCAGTTCTTC.

The chain links TRBV7-2 to TRBJ1-6; no firm D call. The CDR3 extends over 15 amino acids. V lost 5 bases and J lost 8, with 16 bases in between. Germline V gene sequence: CDR1 SGHTA, CDR2 FQGNSA. CDR3 DNA sequence: TGTGCCAGCAGCAAAAGGGCTGGGTACGATTCACCCCTCCACTTT. Translated: CASSKRAGYDSPLHF.

The J gene is TRBJ1-5, the V gene TRBV6-1, with D possibly being TRBD1 (6 bases). The CDR3 sequence is 15 residues long. The V and J ends lost 2 bases and 5 bases respectively, with 13 bases between them. From germline, CDR1 is MNHNS and CDR2 SASEGT. This CDR3 is CASSEWGPGDQPQHF. CDR3 sequence (DNA): TGTGCCAGCAGTGAATGGGGGCCAGGGGATCAGCCCCAGCATTTT.

By frequency in the sample, this clonotype is medium-sized. The rearrangement links TRBV9 to TRBJ2-4, with D perhaps matching TRBD1 (5 bases). Between the trimmed V and J ends, which lost 0 bases and 6 bases, there was a span of 13 bases. CDR1 and CDR2 (germline): SGDLS, YYNGEE. The CDR3 is 15 amino acids. The CDR3 DNA sequence: TGTGCCAGCAGCGTAGCTGGGCAGGGCCCAAACATTCAGTACTTC. Translation gives CASSVAGQGPNIQYF.

The J gene is TRBJ1-2, the V gene TRBV19, with 8 bases that match TRBD1. The trim removed 5 bases at V and 7 bases at J, leaving 12 bases unmatched. CDR1 and CDR2 from the germline V gene are LNHDA and SQIVND (reference sequence). The CDR3 runs 15 residues. CDR3 protein: CASSALKDRVFGYTF. CDR3 bases: TGTGCCAGTAGTGCCCTCAAGGACAGGGTATTTGGCTACACCTTC.

V and J are TRBV7-9 and TRBJ2-5; D gene ambiguous. V dropped 0 bases and J dropped 2 bases, with 7 bases sitting between them. Per germline, CDR1 SEHNR and CDR2 FQNEAQ (reference sequence). The CDR3 is made up of 14 amino acids. The CDR3 is CASSLAASQETQYF. The CDR3 DNA reads TGTGCCAGCAGCTTAGCCGCCAGTCAAGAGACCCAGTACTTC.

The rearrangement uses TRBV19 and TRBJ2-2, with D perhaps assigned TRBD1 or TRBD2 (5 bases each). The CDR3 runs to 13 residues. Germline loops: CDR1 LNHDA, CDR2 SQIVND (reference sequence). V lost 4 bases to trimming and J lost 7 bases, with 10 bases between them. The CDR3 DNA sequence: TGTGCCAGTAGTACTACTAGGGGCGGGGAGCTGTTTTTT. Its protein is CASSTTRGGELFF.

This clonotype has just one count. This chain uses TRBV28 with TRBJ2-1; 13 bases line up with TRBD2. The V gene's germline CDR1 is MDHEN and CDR2 SYDVKM. V lost 6 bases, J lost 9 bases, and 11 bases stayed unmatched. The CDR3 extends over 16 amino acids. The CDR3, as DNA: TGTGCCAGCAGGAGAGCACTAGCGGGGGGGCCAGGTGAGCAGTTCTTC. Translating it yields CASRRALAGGPGEQFF.

This clonotype was observed a handful of times. V gene TRBV19 combines with J gene TRBJ2-7, with no clear D. The V and J ends lost 5 bases and 0 bases respectively, with 11 bases between them. The CDR3 has 14 residues. Germline V gene lookup returns CDR1 LNHDA and CDR2 SQIVND (reference sequence). DNA for the CDR3: TGTGCCAGTAGTCGGGCAGGAAGCTCCTACGAGCAGTACTTC. Protein product: CASSRAGSSYEQYF.

The J gene is TRBJ1-5, the V gene TRBV15; D may be TRBD1 (6 bases). Germline V gene lookup returns CDR1 LNHNV and CDR2 YYDKDF (reference sequence). This CDR3 comprises 18 residues. V shed 2 bases and J shed 5 bases, with 22 bases lying between them. CDR3 loop: CATSRRTGGTKRDQPQHF. The CDR3 DNA is TGTGCCACCAGCAGACGAACTGGCGGGACAAAAAGAGATCAGCCCCAGCATTTT. Drawing the rest from reference TRBV15 and TRBJ1-5, the complete variable domain is DAMVIQNPRYQVTQFGKPVTLSCSQTLNHNVMYWYQQKSSQAPKLLFHYYDKDFNNEADTPDNFQSRRPNTSFCFLDIRSPGLGDTAMYLCATSRRTGGTKRDQPQHFGDGTRLSIL.

The CDR3 DNA reads as TGTGCCAGCAGCCCCCGAATTCAGGGTTTTAGGGAGCAGTACTTC. Translation: CASSPRIQGFREQYF. This sequence joins TRBV5-8 and TRBJ2-7; D may be TRBD1 (5 bases). Germline lookup yields CDR1 SGHTS and CDR2 YDEGEE. The CDR3 runs 15 residues. Trimming stripped 4 bases from V and 7 bases from J, with 21 bases between.

The chain is built from TRBV20-1 and TRBJ1-5; TRBD1 might be the D (5 bases). CDR1 DFQATT and CDR2 SNEGSKA come from the germline V gene (reference sequence). This CDR3 is built from 16 residues. The V end lost 1 base, the J end lost 0 bases, and 13 bases lay between the germline ends. The DNA for the CDR3 is TGCAGTGCTAGAGCGGGATTGGGGGGTAGCAATCAGCCCCAGCATTTT. As protein: CSARAGLGGSNQPQHF.

Notes on this clonotype: A read error may produce the germline difference seen at one junction end. The CDR3 nucleotides read TGTGCCGGCAGCTTCCGGGGTGGCTACACCTTC. Amino acid sequence: CAGSFRGGYTF. The V and J genes are TRBV11-2 and TRBJ1-2; the D is unclear. Looked up from germline, CDR1 is SGHAT and CDR2 is FQNNGV. The CDR3 has 11 residues.

The V gene is TRBV6-1, the J gene TRBJ1-1; D is unclear. In germline, CDR1 is MNHNS, CDR2 SASEGT. Trimming removed 1 base from V and 1 base from J, with 10 bases in between. The CDR3 extends over 15 amino acids. CDR3 DNA: TGTGCCAGCAGTGAAGTAGTCTTGCCGAACACTGAAGCTTTCTTT. Protein product: CASSEVVLPNTEAFF.